This T cell receptor (beta chain) was sequenced in a study of post-analysis software for immune sequencing data. Study findings and constraints: Controls showed lower frequencies than patients for five TRBV segments, and TRBV5-6, TRBV5-1 and TRBV20-1 were among these. Samples from a shared batch, those prepared together, strongly co-clustered by F measure. Normalized Chao1 diversity was significantly reduced in patients versus controls.

Included in the TCR beta cDNA libraries were unique molecular identifiers. The yield from roughly 1 to 10 million T cells was some 500,000 cDNA molecules in total. From the PCR reads, TCRdb called clonotypes with MiXCR, one entry per CDR3 protein. The repertoire holds about 180,000 distinct CDR3 sequences, with 25% to 35% as singletons. This clonotype was seen ten or more times. Its target is not known. V was pared by 0 bases and J by 0 bases, with 17 bases of the junction left unmatched. The CDR3 is 20 amino acids. The V gene's germline CDR1 is MGHRA and CDR2 YSYEKL. Sequencing used blood. The chain combines TRBV4-1 with TRBJ2-7, with 7 bases aligning to TRBD2. The receptor was isolated from a girl aged 10 to 17 with multiple sclerosis. CDR3 residues: CASSQDDGRTLAASSYEQYF. The CDR3, as DNA: TGCGCCAGCAGCCAAGATGATGGTCGGACCCTAGCGGCCAGCTCCTACGAGCAGTACTTC.